This T cell receptor (beta chain) was sequenced during a study of blood T cells in healthy people across ages. Isolation of PBMCs gave at least 6 million cells per sample. The table lists this clonotype with a count of one. Then a second PCR, running roughly 7 to 11 cycles, was carried out with a sample-barcoded 5' primer and a J-beta primer mix. TCRdb called the 5' RACE reads again in MiXCR, with one record for every CDR3 protein. This sample has 1.5 million to 2 million distinct CDR3 sequences; 39% occur once, and the top ten carry roughly 24%. This CDR3 is 15 amino acids long. The V gene lost 7 bases and the J gene lost 1 base, with 14 bases spanning the gap. The germline CDR1 and CDR2 sequences are MNHEY and SMNVEV (reference sequence).

This receptor was obtained from a human donor in good health. V is TRBV27 and J is TRBJ2-4; D ambiguous. Sequenced input: blood. The CDR3 region has the DNA TGTGCCAGCACCCGGGCAGATCCCGCCAAAAACATTCAGTACTTC. It specifies CASTRADPAKNIQYF.